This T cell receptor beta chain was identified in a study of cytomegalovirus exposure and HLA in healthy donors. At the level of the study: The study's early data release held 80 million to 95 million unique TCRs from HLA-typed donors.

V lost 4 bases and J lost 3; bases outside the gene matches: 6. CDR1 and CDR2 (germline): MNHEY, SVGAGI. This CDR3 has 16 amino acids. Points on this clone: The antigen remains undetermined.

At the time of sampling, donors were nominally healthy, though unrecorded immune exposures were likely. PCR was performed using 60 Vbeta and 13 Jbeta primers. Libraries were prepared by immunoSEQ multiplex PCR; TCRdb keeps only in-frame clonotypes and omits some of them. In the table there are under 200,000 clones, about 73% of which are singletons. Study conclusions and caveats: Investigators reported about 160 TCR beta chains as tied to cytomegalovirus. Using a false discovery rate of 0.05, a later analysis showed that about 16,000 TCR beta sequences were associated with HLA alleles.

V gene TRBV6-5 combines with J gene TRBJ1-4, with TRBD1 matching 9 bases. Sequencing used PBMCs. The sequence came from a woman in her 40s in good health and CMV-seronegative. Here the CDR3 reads CASSFLQGAPNEKLFF. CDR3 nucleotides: TGTGCCAGCAGTTTCCTACAGGGGGCACCTAATGAAAAACTGTTTTTT.